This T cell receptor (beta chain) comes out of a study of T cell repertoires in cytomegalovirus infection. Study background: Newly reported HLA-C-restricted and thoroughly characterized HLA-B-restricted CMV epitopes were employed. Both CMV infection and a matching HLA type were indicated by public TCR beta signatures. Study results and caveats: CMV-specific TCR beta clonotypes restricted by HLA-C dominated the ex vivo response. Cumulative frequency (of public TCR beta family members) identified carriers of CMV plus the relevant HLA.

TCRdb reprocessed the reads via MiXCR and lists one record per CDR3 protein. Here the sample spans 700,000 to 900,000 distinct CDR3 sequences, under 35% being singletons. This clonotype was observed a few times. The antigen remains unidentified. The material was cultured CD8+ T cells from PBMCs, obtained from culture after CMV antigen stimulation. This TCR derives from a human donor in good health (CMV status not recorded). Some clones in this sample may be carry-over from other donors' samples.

This CDR3 reads CASSLTAHPYEQYF. The CDR3, as DNA: TGTGCCAGCAGCTTAACAGCTCACCCCTACGAGCAGTACTTC. This sequence joins TRBV7-9 and TRBJ2-7; D gene ambiguous. The CDR3 contains 14 residues. Germline-derived CDR1 and CDR2 are SEHNR and FQNEAQ (reference sequence). The V end lost 2 bases, the J end lost 2 bases, and 10 bases lay between the germline ends. Full variable domain (missing parts from reference TRBV7-9 and TRBJ2-7): DTGVSQNPRHKITKRGQNVTFRCDPISEHNRLYWYRQTLGQGPEFLTYFQNEAQLEKSRLLSDRFSAERPKGSFSTLEIQRTEQGDSAMYLCASSLTAHPYEQYFGPGTRLTVT.